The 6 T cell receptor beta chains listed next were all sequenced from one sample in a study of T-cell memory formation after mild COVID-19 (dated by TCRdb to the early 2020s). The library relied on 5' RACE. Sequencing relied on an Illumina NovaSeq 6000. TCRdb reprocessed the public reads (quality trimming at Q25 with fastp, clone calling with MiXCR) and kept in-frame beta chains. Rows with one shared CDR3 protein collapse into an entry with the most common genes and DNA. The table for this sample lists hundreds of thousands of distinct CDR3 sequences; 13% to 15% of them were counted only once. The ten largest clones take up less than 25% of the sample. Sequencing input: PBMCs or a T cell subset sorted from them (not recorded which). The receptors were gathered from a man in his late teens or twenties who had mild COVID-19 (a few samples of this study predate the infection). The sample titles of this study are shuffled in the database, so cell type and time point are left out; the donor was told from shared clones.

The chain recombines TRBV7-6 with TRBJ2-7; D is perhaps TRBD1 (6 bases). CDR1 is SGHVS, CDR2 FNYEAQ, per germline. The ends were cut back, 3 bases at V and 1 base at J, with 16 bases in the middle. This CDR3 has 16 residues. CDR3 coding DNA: TGTGCCAGCAGCTTGGAGGCAGGGGCCCCTTCCTACGAGCAGTACTTC. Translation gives CASSLEAGAPSYEQYF.

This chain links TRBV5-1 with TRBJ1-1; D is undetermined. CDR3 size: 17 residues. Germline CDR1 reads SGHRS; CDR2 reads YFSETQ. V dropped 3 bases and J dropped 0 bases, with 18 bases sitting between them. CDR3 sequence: CASSSILAGSLNTEAFF. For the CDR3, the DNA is TGCGCCAGCAGCTCCATTCTAGCCGGGAGCCTGAACACTGAAGCTTTCTTT.

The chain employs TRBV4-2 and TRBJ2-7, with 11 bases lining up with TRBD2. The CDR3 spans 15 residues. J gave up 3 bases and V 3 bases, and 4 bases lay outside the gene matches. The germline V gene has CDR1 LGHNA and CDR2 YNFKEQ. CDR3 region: CASSHTSGGLYEQYF. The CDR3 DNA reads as TGTGCCAGCAGCCACACTAGCGGGGGCCTCTACGAGCAGTACTTC.

CDR3 region: CASSLGGQEAFF. CDR3 nucleotide sequence: TGCGCCAGCAGCTTGGGGGGGCAGGAAGCTTTCTTT. This chain connects TRBV5-1 to TRBJ1-1; D might be TRBD1 (6 bases). CDR1 is SGHRS, CDR2 YFSETQ, per germline. This CDR3 is built from 12 residues. The V end lost 0 bases, the J end lost 8 bases, and 8 bases lay between the germline ends.

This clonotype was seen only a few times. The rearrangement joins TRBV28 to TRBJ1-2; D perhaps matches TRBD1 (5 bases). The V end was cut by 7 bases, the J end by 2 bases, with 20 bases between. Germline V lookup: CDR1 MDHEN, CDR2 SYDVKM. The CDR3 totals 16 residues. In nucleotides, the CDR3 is TGTGCCAGCACCCCCCTGGGATCAGGGACGAACTATGGCTACACCTTC. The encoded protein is CASTPLGSGTNYGYTF.

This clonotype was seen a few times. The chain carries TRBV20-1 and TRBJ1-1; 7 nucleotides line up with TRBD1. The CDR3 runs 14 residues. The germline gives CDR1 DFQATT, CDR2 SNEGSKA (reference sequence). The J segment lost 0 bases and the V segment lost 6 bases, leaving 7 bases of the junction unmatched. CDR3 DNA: TGCAGTGCCGTGCCCGGGACAGTGAACACTGAAGCTTTCTTT. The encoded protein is CSAVPGTVNTEAFF.